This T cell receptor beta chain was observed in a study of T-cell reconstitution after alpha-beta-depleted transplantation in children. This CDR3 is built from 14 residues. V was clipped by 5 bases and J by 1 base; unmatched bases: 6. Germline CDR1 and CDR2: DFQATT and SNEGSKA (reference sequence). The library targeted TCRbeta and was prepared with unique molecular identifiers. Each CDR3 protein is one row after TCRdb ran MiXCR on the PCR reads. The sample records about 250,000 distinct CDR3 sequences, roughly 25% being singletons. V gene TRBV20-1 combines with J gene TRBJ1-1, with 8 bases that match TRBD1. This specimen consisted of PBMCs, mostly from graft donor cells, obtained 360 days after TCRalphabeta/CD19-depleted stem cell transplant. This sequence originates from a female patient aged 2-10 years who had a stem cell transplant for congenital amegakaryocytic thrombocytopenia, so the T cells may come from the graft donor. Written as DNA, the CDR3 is TGCAGTGCTTCCGGGACAGGAGGGAACACTGAAGCTTTCTTT. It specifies CSASGTGGNTEAFF.